This TCR beta chain was found in a study of T cells in lung cancer brain metastases (dated by TCRdb to 2017 to 2018). With regard to the full study: Of the roughly 20 patients, about 15 had a history of tobacco use, with a median of 40 pack-years. Of the patients, approximately twelve were female and 8 or 9 were male, and their median age at first diagnosis was around 58 years. Of the approximately 20 patients, eighteen received no interval therapy between resection of the primary and resection of the metastasis. DNA integrity number averaged about 3.8 in both primary and metastatic specimens, with no significant difference between sites. A median interval of roughly 50 weeks was observed between acquisition of the primary and brain metastasis specimens. The cohort comprised some 20 patients contributing 40 or so specimens, one primary lung lesion and one brain metastasis each. TCR beta CDR3 repertoires were compared between fully resected primary non-small cell lung cancers and paired brain metastases.

The investigation overall reported the following: The ten most abundant clones accounted for a significantly larger fraction of the repertoire in brain metastases than in primaries, which suggests clonal expansion. Effects of preoperative corticosteroids on T cell infiltration in brain metastases could not be controlled. Most clones were lesion-specific, with limited overlap between paired lesions (mean Morisita index roughly 0.2). Retrieval of the complete infiltrating T cell repertoire may have been prevented by DNA fragmentation in FFPE samples. Significantly fewer unique productive clones were found in brain metastases than in paired primaries (median roughly 1,500 versus 4,600).

The CDR3, from cysteine to phenylalanine, totals 17 residues. The CDR3 DNA has 51 bases and is translated from base 1. From the germline V gene, CDR1 is SGHRS and CDR2 is YFSETQ. The V end loses 4 bases and the J end loses 2 bases, and a stretch of 19 bases separates them. Between roughly 2 and 5 ug genomic DNA was input per sample, and equal DNA input was given to paired samples. TCR beta libraries were constructed in two PCR steps with the immunoSEQ hsTCRbeta Kit, which uses multiplexed V and J gene primers. Pooled libraries, together with positive and negative controls, were sequenced on an Illumina MiSeq with a 100-cycle paired-end protocol. Concerning the study's data processing: The immunoSEQ vendor processed the raw data into normalized, annotated TCR beta repertoire reports. Richness was defined as unique clones by nucleotide sequence, with iChao1 and Efron-Thisted estimators extrapolating total richness. Paired lesions were characterized and compared using Pielou's evenness, Simpson's index, top-ten clone proportional abundance, and the Morisita overlap index. What TCRdb holds here is the immuneACCESS table cut down to in-frame rearrangements. Part of the clones is not present; checked against another copy, under half of the missing clones reflect an unresolved V gene, and the others are unexplained. The V and J calls and the clone size are those of that table, but D and trimming were determined from the DNA. The sample table shows 2,000 to 2,500 clones, and approximately 92% are seen once. The leading ten clones occupy about 5% of the sample.

This clone is a singleton in its sample. What this receptor recognizes is not known. No much larger clone is present one base from it, and per-base qualities are unavailable. Patients underwent resection for synchronous oligometastatic disease or delayed recurrence of a solitary brain metastasis. To avoid including cancers other than NSCLC, any patient with a history of multiple malignancies was excluded. Tumor areas were macrodissected from 5 or 6 deparaffinized 10 um unstained sections, using marked H&E slides as a guide. Every specimen was formalin-fixed and paraffin-embedded (FFPE). The AllPrep DNA/RNA FFPE Kit was used to extract genomic DNA.

The rearrangement combines TRBV5-1 with TRBJ1-5, with TRBD1 perhaps the D gene, on 5 matching bases. Sequenced input: tumor tissue from the primary lung tumor. The cell subset or site tag for this specimen amounts to: primary lung cancer lesion. The receptor was derived from a woman between 25 and 40 years old with non-small cell lung cancer. The DNA reads as follows: TGCGCCAGCAGCCCACCGGGCAGGGCGAGTGGCAATCAGCCCCAGCATTTT. Its protein reads: CASSPPGRASGNQPQHF.